The present entry profiles one TCR beta chain with its context. Its antigen remains unknown. The source of the sample is a study of human T cells and chemical hapten exposure. Study-level information: TCR yield per sample varied, mainly due to pooled library volumes.

Whole-study findings and limits: It should be noted that donors had alopecia, so their immune response may differ from healthy people's.

Specified time point: patch test 3, about 24 weeks after DPC sensitization. Treatment in this sample: therapeutic diphenylcyclopropenone sensitization with weekly scalp DPC. Alopecia patients deemed DPC-suitable, aged 18 to 70, excluding pregnancy. Total RNA was extracted from unfractionated whole blood. CDR3 size: 13 residues. V gave up 5 bases and J gave up 1 base; unmatched junction bases: 3. Germline V gives CDR1 DFQATT, CDR2 SNEGSKA (reference sequence). MiXCR was run by TCRdb on the RACE reads, yielding one entry per CDR3 protein. The repertoire holds about 89,000 distinct CDR3 sequences, 10% to 15% seen once, with approximately 5.2% in the top ten.

The specimen comprised whole blood, sampled in connection with sensitization to the hapten diphenylcyclopropenone (DPC). The chain carries TRBV20-1 and TRBJ1-1; 8 bases fit TRBD1. This clonotype was obtained from a woman aged 45-59 years with alopecia areata. Some clones in this sample may be carry-over from other donors' samples. The CDR3 nucleotides read TGCAGTGCTGGGCAGGGGGCGAACACTGAAGCTTTCTTT. This translates into CSAGQGANTEAFF.